The 15 T cell receptor beta chains below were found in one sample sequenced in a study of T cell changes during pregnancy in multiple sclerosis. This table comes from immunoSEQ multiplex PCR, and its TCRdb copy is limited to in-frame clones, with some not included. The sample lists roughly 40,000 clones, around 94% occurring once. The sequencing used peripheral blood, collected in the third trimester of pregnancy. These receptors originate from a female donor with multiple sclerosis, enrolled in a pregnancy study.

This sequence joins TRBV5-4 and TRBJ2-1; tentative D call: TRBD2 (6 bases). CDR3 length equals 14 residues. The germline gives CDR1 SGHNT, CDR2 YYREEE (reference sequence). The germline V and J ends were trimmed by 2 bases and 5 bases, with 11 bases remaining between them. CDR3 sequence (DNA): TGTGCCAGCAGCTTTAGCGGCACTAACAATGAGCAGTTCTTC. Amino acids: CASSFSGTNNEQFF. The whole variable domain, remainder taken from reference TRBV5-4 and TRBJ2-1, is ETGVTQSPTHLIKTRGQQVTLRCSSQSGHNTVSWYQQALGQGPQFIFQYYREEENGRGNFPPRFSGLQFPNYSSELNVNALELDDSALYLCASSFSGTNNEQFFGPGTRLTVL.

This chain links TRBV18 with TRBJ2-2; 7 bases are a match to TRBD2. Germline assignment: CDR1 KGHSH and CDR2 LQKENI. This CDR3 spans 17 amino acids. V was pared by 1 base and J by 4 bases, with 9 bases of the junction left unmatched. CDR3 sequence reads: CASSPRVAGVGTGELFF. In nucleotides, the CDR3 is TGTGCCAGCTCACCACGAGTCGCGGGAGTGGGCACCGGGGAGCTGTTTTTT.

The chain combines TRBV7-3 with TRBJ1-1; TRBD1 agrees at 7 bases. Germline lookup yields CDR1 SGHTA and CDR2 FQGTGA. J gave up 6 bases and V 5 bases, and 9 bases lay outside the gene matches. The CDR3 covers 14 residues. CDR3 amino acids: CASSAFDGQAEAFF. CDR3 DNA: TGTGCCAGCAGCGCATTTGACGGACAGGCTGAAGCTTTCTTT.

The rearrangement links TRBV6-5 to TRBJ2-7, with TRBD1 identical over 8 bases. J was trimmed by 4 bases and V by 7 bases; bases with no gene match: 9. The CDR3 sequence is 14 residues long. Germline loops: CDR1 MNHEY, CDR2 SVGAGI. CDR3: CASTPGTGSYEQYF. In DNA form, the CDR3 reads TGTGCCAGCACCCCTGGGACAGGATCTTACGAGCAGTACTTC.

This clone was seen a single time. The V and J genes are TRBV11-2 and TRBJ2-1, with D possibly TRBD2 on 5 matching bases. Germline CDR1 SGHAT, CDR2 FQNNGV. The length of the CDR3 is 15 residues. Deletions cut 4 bases from V and 0 bases from J, with 10 bases between. The CDR3 loop reads CASSYRESSYNEQFF. DNA for the CDR3: TGTGCCAGCAGCTATCGGGAATCCTCCTACAATGAGCAGTTCTTC.

The rearrangement joins TRBV30 to TRBJ2-3; D is ambiguous. The V end lost 3 bases, the J end lost 3 bases, and 10 bases lay between the germline ends. CDR3 size: 13 residues. From germline, CDR1 is GTSNPN and CDR2 SVGIG (reference sequence). CDR3 DNA: TGTGCCTGGAGAGTGAGCCCGACAGATACGCAGTATTTT. It translates to CAWRVSPTDTQYF.

V is TRBV7-9 and J is TRBJ1-2, with TRBD1 matching 7 bases. Germline lookup yields CDR1 SEHNR and CDR2 FQNEAQ (reference sequence). CDR3 length: 14 amino acids. The ends lost 1 base at V and 3 bases at J; junction bases unmatched: 2. The CDR3 DNA is TGTGCCAGCAGCTTAGGACAGGGCGACTATGGCTACACCTTC. Protein: CASSLGQGDYGYTF.

This clone was detected once. This sequence joins TRBV18 and TRBJ1-1, with D perhaps TRBD1 (5 bases). Trimming shortened V by 4 bases and J by 4 bases, and 16 bases separated the two germline ends. The germline gives CDR1 KGHSH, CDR2 LQKENI. This CDR3 spans 15 amino acids. The CDR3 DNA sequence: TGTGCCAGCTCACAACTGGGGGAGGGAGGCACTGAAGCTTTCTTT. The encoded protein is CASSQLGEGGTEAFF.

V and J are TRBV7-2 and TRBJ1-1; D is perhaps TRBD1 (5 bases). The CDR3 contains 18 residues. The V gene's germline CDR1 is SGHTA and CDR2 FQGNSA. The V end was cut by 2 bases, the J end by 0 bases, with 19 bases between. The CDR3 nucleotides read TGTGCCAGCAGCTTATTTGGGGGGACCTACCTCCTGAACACTGAAGCTTTCTTT. This translates into CASSLFGGTYLLNTEAFF.

The V call is TRBV7-6, the J call TRBJ2-7; 10 positions match TRBD2. V trimming: 1 base; J trimming: 4 bases; junction bases outside the gene matches: 13. The germline gives CDR1 SGHVS, CDR2 FNYEAQ. This CDR3 has 18 residues. This CDR3 is CASSLGVFTSTSGYEQYF. CDR3 nucleotide sequence: TGTGCCAGCAGCTTAGGTGTCTTTACCTCGACTAGCGGGTACGAGCAGTACTTC.

The CDR3 DNA sequence: TGCGCCAGCAGCTTTGCGAGACAGGGAGACTATGGCTACACCTTC. Translating it yields CASSFARQGDYGYTF. This chain connects TRBV5-1 to TRBJ1-2; 7 bases match TRBD1. This CDR3 has 15 residues. Losses at the gene ends were 2 bases for V and 3 bases for J; bases not matched to a gene: 7. Germline V gene sequence: CDR1 SGHRS, CDR2 YFSETQ. The complete variable domain, with remaining parts taken from reference TRBV5-1 and TRBJ1-2, reads KAGVTQTPRYLIKTRGQQVTLSCSPISGHRSVSWYQQTPGQGLQFLFEYFSETQRNKGNFPGRFSGRQFSNSRSEMNVSTLELGDSALYLCASSFARQGDYGYTFGSGTRLTVV.

The rearrangement uses TRBV2 and TRBJ1-5; 10 nucleotides line up with TRBD1. Germline loops: CDR1 SNHLY, CDR2 FYNNEI. This CDR3 contains 15 residues. V was pared by 4 bases and J by 6 bases, with 6 bases of the junction left unmatched. This chain's CDR3 is CASSVGQGGTQPQHF. As DNA, the CDR3 is TGTGCCAGCAGTGTAGGACAGGGGGGCACTCAGCCCCAGCATTTT.

The gene calls are TRBV6-5 and TRBJ2-7; possible D gene TRBD1, 6 bases. The germline CDR1 and CDR2 sequences are MNHEY and SVGAGI. The CDR3 contains 11 residues. Trimming took off 8 bases at V and 3 bases at J, with 8 bases between the two ends. The CDR3 sequence is CASARGYEQYF. CDR3 DNA: TGTGCCAGCGCCAGGGGCTACGAGCAGTACTTC.

This chain connects TRBV19 to TRBJ2-4, with TRBD2 identical over 7 bases. This CDR3 has 14 residues. The V and J ends lost 3 bases and 2 bases, in that order; junction bases with no gene match: 1. Per germline, CDR1 LNHDA and CDR2 SQIVND (reference sequence). The CDR3 spells CASSIGGTKNIQYF. The CDR3 coding sequence is TGTGCCAGTAGTATCGGGGGGACCAAAAACATTCAGTACTTC.

The genes are TRBV13 and TRBJ1-1; 9 bases are shared with TRBD1. The CDR3 totals 14 residues. Unmatched junction bases numbered 5, after V lost 4 bases and J lost 5 bases. Germline V gene lookup returns CDR1 PRHDT and CDR2 FYEKMQ (reference sequence). In DNA form, the CDR3 reads TGTGCCAGCAGCTGGACAGGGGATGGGACTGAAGCTTTCTTT. Protein sequence: CASSWTGDGTEAFF.